This passage covers 2 T cell receptor beta chains from one sample sequenced in a study of blood T cell repertoires in COVID-19. TCRdb's copy holds only in-frame clones and misses some; the assay was immunoSEQ multiplex PCR. The table has 150,000 to 250,000 clones, roughly four fifths seen once; the top ten hold about 10%. Material: PBMCs or T cells enriched from blood (not recorded which). These receptors all come from a man between 40 and 49 years old who had recovered from COVID-19.

The rearrangement links TRBV9 to TRBJ1-2, with 7 positions matching TRBD1. Germline CDR1 is SGDLS and CDR2 is YYNGEE. V trimming: 3 bases; J trimming: 7 bases; junction bases outside the gene matches: 12. The CDR3 runs 15 residues. The CDR3 sequence is CASSAQDRPLVGYTF. In DNA, the CDR3 is TGTGCCAGCAGCGCCCAGGACAGGCCACTAGTTGGCTACACCTTC.

The chain uses TRBV6-1 and TRBJ2-2; TRBD2 matches 13 bases. In germline, CDR1 is MNHNS, CDR2 SASEGT. V shed 2 bases and J 5 bases; nucleotides not matched to a gene: 5. The CDR3 runs 17 residues. CDR3 nucleotide sequence: TGTGCCAGCAGTGAAACAGGACTAGCGGGAGCGACCGGGGAGCTGTTTTTT. Translating gives CASSETGLAGATGELFF.